This TCR beta chain was recovered during a study of cytomegalovirus exposure and HLA in healthy donors. The PCR contained 60 Vbeta and 13 Jbeta primers. Profiled with immunoSEQ multiplex PCR; TCRdb holds only in-frame clones, not every one. Here the sample spans some 150,000 clones, more than 75% being singletons. General study results and limits: An Asian-associated ancestry cluster reportedly showed fewer N-insertions than the approximately 650-donor mean in a later analysis. A later analysis found TCR association rates differed by HLA locus, highest for DRB1 and lowest for HLA-C.

The length of the CDR3 is 18 residues. In germline, CDR1 is LNHDA, CDR2 SQIVND (reference sequence). V lost 5 bases, J lost 8 bases, and 17 bases stayed unmatched. As regards this clone: The target antigen is unknown.

Sequencing used PBMCs. The chain employs TRBV19 and TRBJ2-6; 8 bases match TRBD1. The TCR originated in a woman in her twenties or thirties in good health and CMV-seronegative. The CDR3 spells CASSQYPLRPGGPNVLTF. The CDR3, as DNA: TGTGCCAGTAGTCAATACCCCCTACGCCCAGGGGGCCCCAACGTCCTGACTTTC.